These 3 T cell receptor beta chains share one sample of origin, sequenced in a study. TCRdb fed the 5' RACE reads into MiXCR, producing one record per CDR3 protein. The top ten hold about 2.5% of the sample, which has 34,000 or so distinct CDR3 sequences, 27% seen once. Cells sorted as Tregs were CD4+, CD25+ and CD127-/low. Material: tumor-infiltrating Tregs sorted from the breast tumor. These receptors originate from a female donor with breast cancer.

This clonotype was recorded at least ten times. The chain uses TRBV6-1 and TRBJ2-6; D possibly corresponds to TRBD2 (5 bases). The CDR3 extends over 14 amino acids. The germline V and J ends were trimmed by 11 bases and 4 bases, with 15 bases remaining between them. The V gene's germline CDR1 is MNHNS and CDR2 SASEGT. The CDR3 region is CASRGLSGANVLTF. The DNA of the CDR3 is TGTGCCTCTAGAGGACTGTCCGGGGCCAACGTCCTGACTTTC.

As regards this clonotype: The CDR3 carries no conserved terminal phenylalanine or tryptophan, so it likely arises from a read error. V usage is TRBV3-1 and J usage is TRBJ2-1; TRBD2 matches 7 bases. Trimming cost V 4 bases and J 8 bases; bases outside gene matches: 8. CDR1 and CDR2 (germline): LGHDT, YNNKEL (reference sequence). The CDR3 has 14 amino acids. DNA of the CDR3: TGTGCCAGCAGCCCCGGGACTATCCTCCATGAGCAGTTCCTC. Encoded protein: CASSPGTILHEQFL.

This clonotype was counted at least ten times. CDR3 bases: TGTGCCAGCAGTGAAGCAGTAGGAGCCAATCAGCCCCAGCATTTT. This codes for CASSEAVGANQPQHF. The chain is built from TRBV6-1 and TRBJ1-5; D is uncertain. The CDR3 covers 15 residues. V lost 0 bases, J lost 3 bases, and 9 bases lay in between. The germline V gene has CDR1 MNHNS and CDR2 SASEGT.